A selection of T cell receptor beta chains follows, all from one sample in a study of blood T cell repertoires in COVID-19. TCRdb's copy holds only in-frame clones and misses some; the assay was immunoSEQ multiplex PCR. The sample lists about 62,000 clones, more than 75% occurring once. The sample was peripheral blood. The receptor source for this set is a human donor in a cohort sampled during active COVID-19. Both conserved end residues are part of each CDR3. Each record gives: V gene, J gene, CDR3 protein.

TRBV28	TRBJ1-2	CASSLGARVYGYTF
TRBV18	TRBJ1-2	CASSPGGGGAHYGYTF
TRBV21-1	TRBJ1-4	CASSSPTEGPNEKLFF
TRBV28	TRBJ1-1	CASSLGRVQAFF
TRBV7-8	TRBJ2-3	CASSFGLAGSDTQYF
TRBV15	TRBJ2-7	CATSPLTPGQGILEQYF
TRBV15	TRBJ1-2	CATSREPGSAGFNYGYTF
TRBV19	TRBJ2-7	CATNGGTSTYEQYF
TRBV18	TRBJ1-1	CASSPLQGQDTEAFF
TRBV18	TRBJ1-1	CASSPEEGRNTEAFF
TRBV29-1	TRBJ2-7	CSVDTGYSYEQYF
TRBV11-1	TRBJ2-1	CASSPRLAGGRHEQFF
TRBV13	TRBJ2-7	CASSSTGSSSYEQYF
TRBV4-1	TRBJ2-1	CASSQVFGGYTEQFF
TRBV3-1/TRBV3-2	TRBJ1-4	CASRETGNEKLFF
TRBV6-4	TRBJ1-2	CASTPEMGGRYGYTF